The 32 T cell receptor beta chains below were found in one sample sequenced in a study of PD-L1 blockade in urothelial cancer. Method: immunoSEQ multiplex PCR; TCRdb's copy keeps in-frame clones and lacks some. The table shows fewer than 45,000 clones, with about a third occurring only once. This material consisted of tumor tissue, taken before atezolizumab (anti-PD-L1) treatment. The receptors originated from a man in his 60s with urothelial cancer.

The chain is built from TRBV19 and TRBJ2-7, with TRBD1 matching 8 bases. The CDR3 runs 15 residues. In germline, CDR1 is LNHDA, CDR2 SQIVND (reference sequence). V lost 6 bases and J lost 1; bases outside the gene matches: 8. CDR3 protein: CASSDRQGPSYEQYF. CDR3 bases: TGTGCCAGTAGCGACCGACAGGGGCCATCCTACGAGCAGTACTTC.

The rearrangement links TRBV29-1 to TRBJ2-1; tentative D call: TRBD1 (7 bases). The V and J ends lost 2 bases and 5 bases respectively, with 13 bases between them. CDR3 length: 14 amino acids. Germline CDR1 SQVTM, CDR2 ANQGSEA. The CDR3 region is CSVESRGVNNEQFF. In DNA form, the CDR3 reads TGCAGCGTTGAAAGCAGGGGGGTTAACAATGAGCAGTTCTTC.

V gene TRBV6-7 combines with J gene TRBJ1-1; D is uncertain. TRBV6-7 is known as an ORF, though its function is uncertain. CDR3 length equals 13 residues. V lost 8 bases and J lost 5, with 15 bases in between. The CDR3 region is CASGEEGGTEAFF. The CDR3, as DNA: TGTGCCAGCGGTGAGGAAGGAGGGACTGAAGCTTTCTTT.

The chain couples TRBV29-1 to TRBJ2-7, with D uncertain. The germline V and J ends were trimmed by 3 bases and 2 bases, with 11 bases remaining between them. CDR1 and CDR2 from the germline V gene are SQVTM and ANQGSEA. The CDR3 length is 13 residues. The CDR3 sequence is CSVEFCLTYEQYF. CDR3 sequence (DNA): TGCAGCGTTGAGTTTTGTCTAACCTACGAGCAGTACTTC.

This clone was recorded a few times. The chain couples TRBV11-3 to TRBJ1-2; 9 bases are shared with TRBD1. Per germline, CDR1 SGHNT and CDR2 YENEEA. CDR3 length: 15 amino acids. The junction had 5 bases not matched to a gene; V was cut back by 5 bases and J by 1 base. The CDR3 DNA reads TGTGCCAGCAGCCCCCGGGACAGGGATAACTATGGCTACACCTTC. It is translated as CASSPRDRDNYGYTF. The full variable domain, its missing parts supplied by reference TRBV11-3 and TRBJ1-2, is EAGVVQSPRYKIIEKKQPVAFWCNPISGHNTLYWYLQNLGQGPELLIRYENEEAVDDSQLPKDRFSAERLKGVDSTLKIQPAELGDSAVYLCASSPRDRDNYGYTFGSGTRLTVV.

V is TRBV19 and J is TRBJ2-1, with 8 bases lining up with TRBD1. The CDR3 is made up of 15 amino acids. V shed 7 bases and J 5 bases; nucleotides not matched to a gene: 10. In germline, CDR1 is LNHDA, CDR2 SQIVND (reference sequence). The CDR3 reads CASTVWQGANNEQFF. CDR3 nucleotides: TGTGCCAGTACTGTGTGGCAGGGGGCTAACAATGAGCAGTTCTTC.

The CDR3 DNA reads TGTGCCAGCTCAGCAGGACGGAACACTGAAGCTTTCTTT. This translates into CASSAGRNTEAFF. The chain recombines TRBV18 with TRBJ1-1; D is undetermined. CDR1 and CDR2 from the germline V gene are KGHSH and LQKENI. Trimming stripped 5 bases from V and 1 base from J, with 8 bases between. This CDR3 region has 13 residues.

V and J are TRBV10-3 and TRBJ2-5; the D gene is possibly TRBD2 (6 bases). V was trimmed by 10 bases and J by 5 bases, leaving 17 bases between them. CDR3 size: 13 residues. The germline gives CDR1 ENHRY, CDR2 SYGVKD. In DNA form, the CDR3 reads TGTGCCAGCGGGGAGCTAGGCGGGGAGACCCAGTACTTC. Encoded protein: CASGELGGETQYF.

This clone was observed once. The rearrangement uses TRBV18 and TRBJ2-3, with 10 nucleotides matching TRBD1. Germline V CDR1 and CDR2: KGHSH, LQKENI. Germline trimming cut 3 bases from V and 2 bases from J; bases unmatched to any gene: 11. This CDR3 is built from 18 residues. The CDR3 region is CASSPPARTGGNTDTQYF. The CDR3 DNA is TGTGCCAGCTCACCGCCTGCTCGGACAGGGGGGAACACAGATACGCAGTATTTT. The variable domain in full, completed from reference TRBV18 and TRBJ2-3, reads NAGVMQNPRHLVRRRGQEARLRCSPMKGHSHVYWYRQLPEEGLKFMVYLQKENIIDESGMPKERFSAEFPKEGPSILRIQQVVRGDSAAYFCASSPPARTGGNTDTQYFGPGTRLTVL.

This clone was seen a few times. V gene TRBV6-7 combines with J gene TRBJ1-1; possibly TRBD1 for D (5 bases). TRBV6-7 is an open reading frame, and its role is uncertain. Trimming left V 6 bases short and J 5 bases short, with 16 bases between. This CDR3 spans 14 amino acids. CDR3 nucleotide sequence: TGTGCCAGCAGCCTAACCCGCGGGGGGACTGAAGCTTTCTTT. It encodes CASSLTRGGTEAFF.

The chain employs TRBV28 and TRBJ2-2; tentative D call: TRBD2 (6 bases). Germline-derived CDR1 and CDR2 are MDHEN and SYDVKM. V gave up 5 bases and J gave up 6 bases, with 19 bases separating them. The CDR3 has 16 residues. The CDR3 DNA sequence: TGTGCCAGCAGTCCGCCCGGGAGTGCGCCGGCCGGGGAGCTGTTTTTT. It codes for CASSPPGSAPAGELFF.

The CDR3 spells CAWSAQGPGELFF. DNA for the CDR3: TGTGCCTGGAGTGCCCAGGGCCCCGGGGAGCTGTTTTTT. This chain joins TRBV30 and TRBJ2-2; D may be TRBD1 (5 bases). Between the trimmed V and J ends, which lost 1 base and 6 bases, there was a span of 9 bases. The CDR3 runs 13 residues. CDR1 is GTSNPN, CDR2 SVGIG, per germline (reference sequence).

This sequence joins TRBV19 and TRBJ2-7, with 10 nucleotides matching TRBD1. Germline values: CDR1 LNHDA, CDR2 SQIVND (reference sequence). This CDR3 has 15 amino acids. After removal of 6 bases from V and 6 bases from J, the junction contained 11 bases not matched to a gene. CDR3 sequence (DNA): TGTGCCAGTAGGGGGCCGGGACAGGGGATTCTCGAGCAGTACTTC. Translating gives CASRGPGQGILEQYF.

This clone was picked up a small number of times. CDR3 sequence reads: CASSLGANTEAFF. CDR3 coding DNA: TGTGCCAGCAGTTTAGGCGCTAACACTGAAGCTTTCTTT. V usage is TRBV6-7 and J usage is TRBJ1-1; D not certain. TRBV6-7 is designated an ORF whose function remains uncertain. The CDR3 contains 13 residues. Trimming shortened V by 4 bases and J by 2 bases, and 8 bases separated the two germline ends.

This clone has only a few counts. J is TRBJ1-1 and V is TRBV11-3, with D possibly being TRBD1 (6 bases). Looked up from germline, CDR1 is SGHNT and CDR2 is YENEEA. V dropped 3 bases and J dropped 4 bases, with 15 bases sitting between them. The CDR3 contains 15 residues. This chain's CDR3 is CASSLGGGIGTEAFF. CDR3 bases: TGTGCCAGCAGCTTGGGCGGGGGCATAGGCACTGAAGCTTTCTTT.

This clone was counted a few times. In DNA, the CDR3 is TGTGCCAGCAGTTTTGCTACTGGGGCCAACGTCCTGACTTTC. Protein: CASSFATGANVLTF. The chain recombines TRBV6-7 with TRBJ2-6; no reliable D call. TRBV6-7 is annotated as an ORF whose role is uncertain. This CDR3 is 14 amino acids long. V was trimmed by 4 bases and J by 2 bases, leaving 6 bases between them.

The chain uses TRBV19 and TRBJ1-2; 7 bases agree with TRBD1. CDR3 size: 16 residues. From germline, CDR1 is LNHDA and CDR2 SQIVND (reference sequence). V lost 7 bases, J lost 6 bases, and 17 bases stayed unmatched. Here the CDR3 DNA reads TGTGCCAGTAATCAAAGACAGGGCATTGCTCGGGATGGCTACACCTTC. Translating it yields CASNQRQGIARDGYTF.

This clone was seen more than once but under ten times. V and J are TRBV28 and TRBJ1-1, with D unclear. Germline assignment: CDR1 MDHEN and CDR2 SYDVKM. This CDR3 is built from 12 residues. With 6 bases removed from V and 10 bases from J, the gap between germline ends came to 15 bases. In DNA, the CDR3 is TGTGCCAGCAGACTCCCGGCCCGCGGAGCTTTCTTT. It translates to CASRLPARGAFF.

This clone has only a few counts. The chain has TRBV6-8 and TRBJ2-5; D call uncertain. CDR3 size: 15 residues. The germline CDR1 and CDR2 sequences are MNHGY and SAAAGT. Trimming shortened V by 6 bases and J by 10 bases, and 24 bases separated the two germline ends. The CDR3 coding sequence is TGTGCCAGCAGCCCTTCCTTGGGCAGGTTGGAAGGCCAGTACTTC. Amino acid sequence: CASSPSLGRLEGQYF.

Details on this clone: One end of the junction varies from germline; a read error may be responsible. The V gene is TRBV12-5, the J gene TRBJ1-1; D is perhaps TRBD1 (6 bases). Germline loops: CDR1 LGHNT, CDR2 FRNRAP. The CDR3 length is 11 residues. Written as DNA, the CDR3 is TGTGCTTGTGGAGGGGGCACTGAAGCTTTCTTT. Protein product: CACGGGTEAFF.

V usage is TRBV19 and J usage is TRBJ2-7, with 8 bases aligning to TRBD1. The V and J ends lost 6 bases and 5 bases, in that order; junction bases with no gene match: 6. CDR1 is LNHDA, CDR2 SQIVND, per germline (reference sequence). This CDR3 contains 13 residues. The CDR3 spells CASSQGAGDEQYF. CDR3 nucleotide sequence: TGTGCCAGTAGCCAGGGGGCCGGGGACGAGCAGTACTTC.

The CDR3 region is CASSIEGRVESGYTF. DNA of the CDR3: TGTGCCAGTAGTATCGAAGGCAGGGTCGAAAGTGGCTACACCTTC. The V gene is TRBV19, the J gene TRBJ1-2; the D gene is possibly TRBD1 (5 bases). The germline V gene has CDR1 LNHDA and CDR2 SQIVND (reference sequence). The CDR3 has 15 residues. V lost 3 bases, J lost 7 bases, and 18 bases lay in between.

The rearrangement links TRBV11-3 to TRBJ2-1; 7 bases are a match to TRBD2. Germline CDR1 and CDR2: SGHNT and YENEEA. The length of the CDR3 is 15 residues. The ends lost 5 bases at V and 6 bases at J; junction bases unmatched: 10. In DNA, the CDR3 is TGTGCCAGCAGCGGAGGAGTGGCGGGAGTCAATGAGCAGTTCTTC. The encoded protein is CASSGGVAGVNEQFF.

Only a few counts were recorded for this clone. CDR3 in DNA: TGTGCCTGGAGTCGTAGGACAGTGGAGTCCGAAGCTTTCTTT. Translating gives CAWSRRTVESEAFF. The V call is TRBV30, the J call TRBJ1-1; D might be TRBD1 (6 bases). V was shortened by 2 bases and J by 8 bases, with 18 bases between the two germline ends. This CDR3 is 14 amino acids long. Germline loops: CDR1 GTSNPN, CDR2 SVGIG (reference sequence).

This chain links TRBV6-7 with TRBJ1-5, with 12 bases aligning to TRBD1. TRBV6-7 is designated an ORF whose function remains uncertain. V lost 6 bases to trimming and J lost 5 bases; unmatched junction nucleotides: 5. The CDR3 contains 15 residues. CDR3 loop: CASSPGQGAYQPQHF. The DNA for the CDR3 is TGTGCCAGCAGCCCGGGACAGGGGGCGTATCAGCCCCAGCATTTT.

This clone occurred a few times. The gene calls are TRBV6-8 and TRBJ1-2, with D maybe TRBD1 (5 bases). CDR3 length: 14 residues. Per germline, CDR1 MNHGY and CDR2 SAAAGT. Trimming pared 5 bases from V and 4 bases from J, leaving 14 bases between. The CDR3 sequence is CASSRIQGGYGYTF. In DNA, the CDR3 is TGTGCCAGCAGTCGAATTCAGGGCGGCTATGGCTACACCTTC.

This sequence joins TRBV29-1 and TRBJ2-7; 12 nucleotides match TRBD2. V dropped 0 bases and J dropped 0; count of bases not matched to a gene: 9. Germline V lookup: CDR1 SQVTM, CDR2 ANQGSEA. The CDR3 length is 18 residues. The CDR3 coding sequence is TGCAGCGTTGAAGATTCACTAGCGGGAGGTAGTAGCTCCTACGAGCAGTACTTC. Translation gives CSVEDSLAGGSSSYEQYF.

This clone was counted between two and nine times. J is TRBJ1-2 and V is TRBV5-1, with TRBD1 matching 7 bases. Per germline, CDR1 SGHRS and CDR2 YFSETQ. This CDR3 contains 15 residues. V shed 2 bases, J shed 6 bases, and the junction held 10 bases outside the gene matches. The CDR3 region has the DNA TGCGCCAGCAGCTTCAATACACAGGGGAGAGATGGCTACACCTTC. Translation: CASSFNTQGRDGYTF.

V gene TRBV5-1 combines with J gene TRBJ1-3; D remains ambiguous. V shed 2 bases and J shed 0 bases, with 9 bases lying between them. The germline CDR1 and CDR2 sequences are SGHRS and YFSETQ. The CDR3 contains 15 residues. The CDR3 nucleotides read TGCGCCAGCAGCTTAGGACGGAGCTCTGGAAACACCATATATTTT. Its protein is CASSLGRSSGNTIYF.

This clone was detected only a few times. This chain joins TRBV6-8 and TRBJ1-5, with a weak D call TRBD1 (6 bases). The CDR3 totals 15 residues. Germline loops: CDR1 MNHGY, CDR2 SAAAGT. The V end was cut by 4 bases, the J end by 3 bases, with 13 bases between. As DNA, the CDR3 is TGTGCCAGCAGTTCCCGACAGGTCGTCAATCAGCCCCAGCATTTT. Protein: CASSSRQVVNQPQHF.

This clone occurred many times. This chain connects TRBV6-8 to TRBJ2-1; 10 positions agree with TRBD2. Germline V gives CDR1 MNHGY, CDR2 SAAAGT. Unmatched junction bases numbered 8, after V lost 5 bases and J lost 7 bases. The CDR3 totals 15 residues. CDR3 sequence: CASSDASGSSNEQFF. In nucleotides, the CDR3 is TGTGCCAGCAGTGACGCTAGCGGGAGTTCGAATGAGCAGTTCTTC.

This clone appeared a few times. This rearrangement joins TRBV9 to TRBJ1-4; 8 nucleotides agree with TRBD1. Germline CDR1 reads SGDLS; CDR2 reads YYNGEE. The CDR3 consists of 14 residues. V dropped 6 bases and J dropped 3; count of bases not matched to a gene: 4. CDR3 residues: CASNQGAANEKLFF. CDR3 nucleotides: TGTGCCAGCAACCAGGGGGCCGCTAATGAAAAACTGTTTTTT.